Each of the 4 T cell receptor beta chains below was sequenced from the same sample in a study of STAT3 mutations in large granular lymphocyte leukemia. Findings of the study overall: In T-cell large granular lymphocyte leukemia, about half of patients showed multiple immunodominant subclonotypes.

These receptors' antigens are unknown. Some clones are missing from TCRdb's copy, which holds only in-frame ones; the method was immunoSEQ multiplex PCR. The repertoire holds 10,000 or so clones, with around 76% as singletons. The sample was peripheral blood mononuclear cells. The source is a man in his 60s with T-cell large granular lymphocyte leukemia. Some clones in this sample may be carry-over from other donors' samples.

The V and J genes are TRBV18 and TRBJ1-1; D possibly corresponds to TRBD1 (5 bases). The V gene lost 2 bases and the J gene lost 0 bases, with 10 bases spanning the gap. Looked up from germline, CDR1 is KGHSH and CDR2 is LQKENI. This CDR3 spans 15 amino acids. The CDR3 sequence: CASSPVQAMNTEAFF. Written as DNA, the CDR3 is TGTGCCAGCTCACCAGTACAGGCCATGAACACTGAAGCTTTCTTT.

By proportion, this clone is medium-sized. The chain combines TRBV9 with TRBJ2-7; no definite D call. CDR1 is SGDLS, CDR2 YYNGEE, per germline. Trimming took 0 bases from V and 5 from J, leaving 9 bases between them. This CDR3 contains 13 residues. The CDR3 DNA sequence: TGTGCCAGCAGCGTAGAAGGTGGAAACGAGCAGTACTTC. Translation: CASSVEGGNEQYF.

The chain carries TRBV5-1 and TRBJ1-1; TRBD1 matches at 9 bases. The length of the CDR3 is 16 residues. Unmatched junction bases numbered 9, after V lost 3 bases and J lost 3 bases. Germline CDR1 and CDR2: SGHRS and YFSETQ. The CDR3 coding sequence is TGCGCCAGCAGCTGGGGACAGGGAGGTCTGTACACTGAAGCTTTCTTT. As protein: CASSWGQGGLYTEAFF.

The chain carries TRBV7-9 and TRBJ1-3; 7 nucleotides match TRBD1. In germline, CDR1 is SEHNR, CDR2 FQNEAQ (reference sequence). The V segment lost 11 bases and the J segment 0 bases; nucleotides outside the gene matches: 10. The CDR3 length is 15 residues. The CDR3 DNA reads TGTGCCGCTGGGGAGGGGGCCGGCTCTGGAAACACCATATATTTT. Translation gives CAAGEGAGSGNTIYF.